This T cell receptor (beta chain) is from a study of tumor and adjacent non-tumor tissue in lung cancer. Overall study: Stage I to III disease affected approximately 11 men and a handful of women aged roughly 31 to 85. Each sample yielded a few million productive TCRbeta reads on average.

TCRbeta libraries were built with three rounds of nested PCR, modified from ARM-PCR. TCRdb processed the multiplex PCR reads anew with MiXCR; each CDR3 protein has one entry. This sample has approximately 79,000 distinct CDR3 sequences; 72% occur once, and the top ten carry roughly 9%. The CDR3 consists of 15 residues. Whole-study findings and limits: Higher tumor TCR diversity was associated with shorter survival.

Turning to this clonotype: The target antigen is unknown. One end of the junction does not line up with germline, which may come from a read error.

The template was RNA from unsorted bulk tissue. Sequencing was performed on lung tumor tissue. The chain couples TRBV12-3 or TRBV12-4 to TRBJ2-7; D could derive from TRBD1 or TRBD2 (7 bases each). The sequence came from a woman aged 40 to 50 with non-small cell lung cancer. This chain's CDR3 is CASSLARGGTDKQHF. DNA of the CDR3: TGTGCCAGCAGTTTAGCGCGGGGAGGGACAGACAAGCAGCACTTC.